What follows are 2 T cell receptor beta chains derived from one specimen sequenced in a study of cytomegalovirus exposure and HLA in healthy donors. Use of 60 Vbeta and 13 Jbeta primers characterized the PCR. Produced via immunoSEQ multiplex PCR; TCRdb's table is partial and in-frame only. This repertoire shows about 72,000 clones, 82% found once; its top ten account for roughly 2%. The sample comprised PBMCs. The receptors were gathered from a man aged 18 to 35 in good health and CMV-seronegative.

The CDR3 bases are TGTGCCAGCAGTGAAGCTCGGACAACAGGGAACACTGAAGCTTTCTTT. Translated, it gives CASSEARTTGNTEAFF. The V gene is TRBV2, the J gene TRBJ1-1; tentative D call: TRBD1 (5 bases). This CDR3 has 16 amino acids. In germline, CDR1 is SNHLY, CDR2 FYNNEI. Trimming cost V 0 bases and J 1 base, with 12 bases left between them. Complete variable domain (other parts from reference TRBV2 and TRBJ1-1): EPEVTQTPSHQVTQMGQEVILRCVPISNHLYFYWYRQILGQKVEFLVSFYNNEISEKSEIFDDQFSVERPDGSNFTLKIRSTKLEDSAMYFCASSEARTTGNTEAFFGQGTRLTVV.

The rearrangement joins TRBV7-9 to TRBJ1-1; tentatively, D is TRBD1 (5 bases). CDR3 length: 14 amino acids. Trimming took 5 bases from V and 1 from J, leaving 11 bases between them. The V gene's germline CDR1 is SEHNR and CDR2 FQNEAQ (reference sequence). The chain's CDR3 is CASSQRGGNTEAFF. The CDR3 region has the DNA TGTGCCAGCAGCCAGAGGGGAGGGAACACTGAAGCTTTCTTT.